The clone carrying this T cell receptor beta chain has a single count. Its cognate antigen is unknown. Healthy bone marrow donors made up the donor group. The PCR used 60 Vbeta and 13 Jbeta primers. Some clones are missing from TCRdb's copy, which holds only in-frame ones; the method was immunoSEQ multiplex PCR. The sample contains approximately 130,000 clones, 72% of which appear only once. CDR1 and CDR2 (germline): SNHLY, FYNNEI. Trimming shortened V by 6 bases and J by 1 base, and 18 bases separated the two germline ends. The CDR3 sequence is 16 residues long. This specimen comes from a study of cytomegalovirus exposure and HLA in healthy donors. Notes on the study in general: In a later analysis, HLA-associated beta chains showed higher expansion and lower generation probabilities than comparable chains. The productive fraction for most TCR beta V segments was about 87% or about 30% in an earlier analysis.

This chain connects TRBV2 to TRBJ1-1; D unclear. Sequenced: PBMCs. The TCR comes from a man aged 50-60 years in good health and CMV-seropositive. The CDR3 is CASSQKALAGNTEAFF. CDR3 sequence (DNA): TGTGCCAGCAGCCAAAAAGCCCTTGCGGGGAACACTGAAGCTTTCTTT. Together with reference TRBV2 and TRBJ1-1, the CDR3 gives the full variable domain: EPEVTQTPSHQVTQMGQEVILRCVPISNHLYFYWYRQILGQKVEFLVSFYNNEISEKSEIFDDQFSVERPDGSNFTLKIRSTKLEDSAMYFCASSQKALAGNTEAFFGQGTRLTVV.